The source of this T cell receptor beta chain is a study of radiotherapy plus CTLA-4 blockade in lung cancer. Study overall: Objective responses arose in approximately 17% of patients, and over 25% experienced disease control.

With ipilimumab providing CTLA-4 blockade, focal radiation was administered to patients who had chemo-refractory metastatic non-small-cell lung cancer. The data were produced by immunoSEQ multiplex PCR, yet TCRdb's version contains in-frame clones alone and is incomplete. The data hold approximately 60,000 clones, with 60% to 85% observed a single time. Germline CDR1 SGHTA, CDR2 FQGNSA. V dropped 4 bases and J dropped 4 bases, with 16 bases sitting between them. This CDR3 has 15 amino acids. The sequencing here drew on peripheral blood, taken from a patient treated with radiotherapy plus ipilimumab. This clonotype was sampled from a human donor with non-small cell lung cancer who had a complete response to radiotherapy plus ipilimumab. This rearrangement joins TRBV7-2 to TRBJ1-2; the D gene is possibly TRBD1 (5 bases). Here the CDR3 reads CASSSFYGTIYGYTF. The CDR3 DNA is TGTGCCAGCAGCTCGTTCTACGGGACGATCTATGGCTACACCTTC. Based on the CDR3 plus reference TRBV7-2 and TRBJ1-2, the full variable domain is GAGVSQSPSNKVTEKGKDVELRCDPISGHTALYWYRQSLGQGLEFLIYFQGNSAPDKSGLPSDRFSAERTGGSVSTLTIQRTQQEDSAVYLCASSSFYGTIYGYTFGSGTRLTVV.